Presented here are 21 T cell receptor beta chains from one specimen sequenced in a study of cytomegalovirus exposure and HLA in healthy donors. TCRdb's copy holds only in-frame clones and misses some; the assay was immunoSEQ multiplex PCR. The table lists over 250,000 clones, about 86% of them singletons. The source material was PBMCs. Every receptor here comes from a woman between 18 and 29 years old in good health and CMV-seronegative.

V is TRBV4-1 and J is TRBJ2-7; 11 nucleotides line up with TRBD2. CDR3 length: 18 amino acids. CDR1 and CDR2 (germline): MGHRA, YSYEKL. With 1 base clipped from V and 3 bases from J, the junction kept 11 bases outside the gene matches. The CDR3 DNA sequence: TGCGCCAGCAGCCAAGGACTAGCGGGAAAATCCGGGAGCTACGAGCAGTACTTC. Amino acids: CASSQGLAGKSGSYEQYF.

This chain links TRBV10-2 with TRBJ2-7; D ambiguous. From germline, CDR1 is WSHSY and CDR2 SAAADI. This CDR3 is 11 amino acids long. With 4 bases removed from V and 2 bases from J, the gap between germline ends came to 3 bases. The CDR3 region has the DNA TGCGCCAGCAGTGCGGCCTACGAGCAGTACTTC. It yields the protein CASSAAYEQYF.

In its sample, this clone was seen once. The CDR3 reads CASSPGTVPLRSYNEQFF. The CDR3 DNA reads TGTGCCAGTAGCCCCGGGACAGTTCCCTTACGCTCCTACAATGAGCAGTTCTTC. This chain joins TRBV19 and TRBJ2-1; 7 bases are shared with TRBD1. This CDR3 comprises 18 residues. V was clipped by 6 bases and J by 0 bases; unmatched bases: 14. Germline V gene sequence: CDR1 LNHDA, CDR2 SQIVND (reference sequence).

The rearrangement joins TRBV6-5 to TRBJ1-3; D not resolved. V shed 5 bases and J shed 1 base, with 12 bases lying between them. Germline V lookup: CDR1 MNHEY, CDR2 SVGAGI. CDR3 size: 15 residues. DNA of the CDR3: TGTGCCAGCAGTAAAGACACCCCATCTGGAAACACCATATATTTT. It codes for CASSKDTPSGNTIYF.

The CDR3 region is CASSVGPVGEQYF. As DNA, the CDR3 is TGTGCCAGCAGTGTGGGGCCTGTTGGCGAGCAGTACTTC. The chain has TRBV2 and TRBJ2-7, with D tentatively TRBD1 (5 bases). Per germline, CDR1 SNHLY and CDR2 FYNNEI. Trimming pared 4 bases from V and 6 bases from J, leaving 13 bases between. CDR3 size: 13 residues. The full variable domain, in which reference TRBV2 and TRBJ2-7 provide the parts outside the CDR3, is EPEVTQTPSHQVTQMGQEVILRCVPISNHLYFYWYRQILGQKVEFLVSFYNNEISEKSEIFDDQFSVERPDGSNFTLKIRSTKLEDSAMYFCASSVGPVGEQYFGPGTRLTVT.

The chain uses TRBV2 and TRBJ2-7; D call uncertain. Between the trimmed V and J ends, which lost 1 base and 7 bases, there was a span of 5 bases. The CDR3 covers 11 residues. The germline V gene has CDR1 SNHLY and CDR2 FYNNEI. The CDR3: CASSEGLEQYF. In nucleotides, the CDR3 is TGTGCCAGCAGTGAAGGGCTGGAGCAGTACTTC.

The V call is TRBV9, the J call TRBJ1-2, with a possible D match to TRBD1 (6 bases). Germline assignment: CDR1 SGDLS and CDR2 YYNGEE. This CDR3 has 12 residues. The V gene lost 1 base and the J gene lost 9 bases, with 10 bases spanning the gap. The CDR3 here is CASSVTGKRYTF. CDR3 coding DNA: TGTGCCAGCAGCGTAACAGGGAAACGCTACACCTTC.

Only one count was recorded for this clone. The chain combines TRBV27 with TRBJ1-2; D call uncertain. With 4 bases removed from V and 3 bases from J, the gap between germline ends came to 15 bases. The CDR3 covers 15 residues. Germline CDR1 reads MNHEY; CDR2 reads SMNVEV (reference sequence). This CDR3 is CASSWRRPNYYGYTF. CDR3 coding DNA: TGTGCCAGCAGTTGGCGGCGACCTAACTACTATGGCTACACCTTC.

CDR3 DNA: TGTGCCAGCAGCTTAAGAAGGACAGGGTCATACCAAGAGACCCAGTACTTC. Translating gives CASSLRRTGSYQETQYF. V and J are TRBV11-2 and TRBJ2-5; 8 nucleotides match TRBD1. The CDR3 is 17 residues long. J gave up 0 bases and V 2 bases, and 8 bases lay outside the gene matches. Germline CDR1 and CDR2: SGHAT and FQNNGV.

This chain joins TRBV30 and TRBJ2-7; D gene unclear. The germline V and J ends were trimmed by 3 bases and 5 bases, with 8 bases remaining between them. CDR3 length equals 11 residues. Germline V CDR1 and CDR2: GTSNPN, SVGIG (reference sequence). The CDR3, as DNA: TGTGCCTGGAGCGTCACTCACGAGCAGTACTTC. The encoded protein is CAWSVTHEQYF. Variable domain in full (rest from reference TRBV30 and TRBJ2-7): SQTIHQWPATLVQPVGSPLSLECTVEGTSNPNLYWYRQAAGRGLQLLFYSVGIGQISSEVPQNLSASRPQDRQFILSSKKLLLSDSGFYLCAWSVTHEQYFGPGTRLTVT.

This CDR3 is CASSARTGGNEKLFF. CDR3 DNA: TGTGCCAGCAGCGCCAGGACAGGGGGTAATGAAAAACTGTTTTTT. The chain uses TRBV9 and TRBJ1-4, with 10 bases fitting TRBD1. V shed 3 bases and J 4 bases; nucleotides not matched to a gene: 3. CDR1 SGDLS and CDR2 YYNGEE come from the germline V gene. This CDR3 is 15 amino acids long.

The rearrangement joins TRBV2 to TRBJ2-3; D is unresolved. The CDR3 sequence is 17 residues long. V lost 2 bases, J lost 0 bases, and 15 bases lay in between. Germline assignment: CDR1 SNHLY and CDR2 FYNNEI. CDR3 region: CASSERRLFASTDTQYF. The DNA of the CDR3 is TGTGCCAGCAGTGAAAGGCGGCTCTTTGCTAGCACAGATACGCAGTATTTT.

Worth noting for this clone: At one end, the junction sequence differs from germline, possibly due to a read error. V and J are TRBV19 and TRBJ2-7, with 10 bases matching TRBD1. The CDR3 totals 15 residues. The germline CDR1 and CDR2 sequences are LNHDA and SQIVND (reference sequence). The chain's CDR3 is CASSIGTGASYEQYF. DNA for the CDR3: TGTGCCAGTAGCATAGGGACAGGGGCATCCTACGAGCAGTACTTC.

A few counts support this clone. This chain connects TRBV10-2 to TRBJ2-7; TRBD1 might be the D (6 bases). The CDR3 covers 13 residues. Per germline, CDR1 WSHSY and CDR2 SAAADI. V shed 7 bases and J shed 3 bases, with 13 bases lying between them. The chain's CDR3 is CASKDRPYYEQYF. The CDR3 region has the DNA TGCGCCAGCAAAGACAGGCCTTACTACGAGCAGTACTTC.

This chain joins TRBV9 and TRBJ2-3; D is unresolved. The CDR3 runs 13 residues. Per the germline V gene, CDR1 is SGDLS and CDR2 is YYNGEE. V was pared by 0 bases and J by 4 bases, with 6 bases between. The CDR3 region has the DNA TGTGCCAGCAGCGTAGGGAGTGCAGATACGCAGTATTTT. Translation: CASSVGSADTQYF. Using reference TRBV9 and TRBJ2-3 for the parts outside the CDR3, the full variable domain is DSGVTQTPKHLITATGQRVTLRCSPRSGDLSVYWYQQSLDQGLQFLIQYYNGEERAKGNILERFSAQQFPDLHSELNLSSLELGDSALYFCASSVGSADTQYFGPGTRLTVL.

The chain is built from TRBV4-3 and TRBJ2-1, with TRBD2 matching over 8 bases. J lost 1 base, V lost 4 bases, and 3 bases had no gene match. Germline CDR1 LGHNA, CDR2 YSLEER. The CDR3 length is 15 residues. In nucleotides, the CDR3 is TGCGCCAGCAGCCGAATAGCGGGGTCCTACAATGAGCAGTTCTTC. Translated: CASSRIAGSYNEQFF.

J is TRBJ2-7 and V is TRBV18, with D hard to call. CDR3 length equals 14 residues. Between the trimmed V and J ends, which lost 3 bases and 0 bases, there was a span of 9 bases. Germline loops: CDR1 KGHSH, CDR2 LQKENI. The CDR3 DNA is TGTGCCAGCTCACCCGTCGACAACTCCTACGAGCAGTACTTC. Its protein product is CASSPVDNSYEQYF.

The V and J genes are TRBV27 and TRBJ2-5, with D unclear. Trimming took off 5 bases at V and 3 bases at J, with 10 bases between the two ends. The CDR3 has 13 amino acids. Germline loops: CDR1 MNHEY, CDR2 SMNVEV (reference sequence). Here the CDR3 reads CASSALGEETQYF. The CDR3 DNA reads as TGTGCCAGCAGTGCCCTCGGAGAAGAGACCCAGTACTTC.

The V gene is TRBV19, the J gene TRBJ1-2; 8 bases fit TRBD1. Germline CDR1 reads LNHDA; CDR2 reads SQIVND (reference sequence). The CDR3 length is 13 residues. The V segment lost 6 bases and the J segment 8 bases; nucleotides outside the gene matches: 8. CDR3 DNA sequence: TGTGCCAGTAGGGGGACAGGCCGCGGGGGCTACACCTTC. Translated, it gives CASRGTGRGGYTF.

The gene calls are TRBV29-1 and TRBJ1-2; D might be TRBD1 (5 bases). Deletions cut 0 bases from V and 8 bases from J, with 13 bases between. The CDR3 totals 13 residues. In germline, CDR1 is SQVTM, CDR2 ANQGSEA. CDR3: CSVEDLSAGGYTF. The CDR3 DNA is TGCAGCGTTGAAGATCTTTCGGCAGGGGGCTACACCTTC.

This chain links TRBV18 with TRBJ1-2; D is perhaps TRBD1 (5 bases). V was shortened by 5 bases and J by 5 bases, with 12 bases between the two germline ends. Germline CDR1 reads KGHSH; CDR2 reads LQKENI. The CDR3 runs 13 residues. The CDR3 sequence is CASSSLTEYGYTF. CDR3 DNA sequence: TGTGCCAGCTCATCCCTGACAGAGTATGGCTACACCTTC.